This T cell receptor beta chain was sequenced for a study of T cell repertoires in cytomegalovirus infection. Study-level findings and limits: In two of eight donors, the top clonotype was HLA-C-restricted CMV-specific.

Each CDR3 protein gets one entry after TCRdb re-called the reads with MiXCR. Of approximately 170,000 distinct CDR3 sequences listed, more than 15% were seen once; the top ten hold roughly a sixth. Of note for this clonotype: Its target is not known.

Between the trimmed V and J ends, which lost 6 bases and 5 bases, there was a span of 8 bases. The CDR3 extends over 11 amino acids. The germline V gene encodes CDR1 SGHVS and CDR2 FNYEAQ. V usage is TRBV7-6 and J usage is TRBJ2-7; D unresolved. The sample comprised CD8+ T cells from PBMCs. This clonotype was obtained from a human donor in good health (CMV status not recorded). Some clones in this sample may be carry-over from other donors' samples. The CDR3 sequence: CASSSPNEQYF. In DNA form, the CDR3 reads TGTGCCAGCAGTTCCCCCAACGAGCAGTACTTC.